This TCR beta chain was retrieved from a study of T cells after yellow fever vaccination. Notes on the study in general: A weaker but faster secondary response was observed, peaking on day 5 versus 15.

V was pared by 7 bases and J by 9 bases, with 12 bases of the junction left unmatched. CDR1 and CDR2 (germline): SGHDT, YYEEEE. The CDR3 sequence is 13 residues long. As regards this clonotype: Its specificity is unknown.

Template switching by 5'RACE produced TCR cDNA, adding a universal primer site and UMIs. In TCRdb, the 5' RACE reads were re-called with MiXCR into one record per CDR3 protein. Of 500,000 to 650,000 distinct CDR3 sequences listed, roughly an eighth are singletons. This receptor was identified in a young man who received the YFV17D yellow fever vaccine. Here the sequenced sample was PBMCs, taken on the day of the yellow fever booster vaccination. The chain carries TRBV5-6 and TRBJ2-5, with TRBD2 identical over 7 bases. The CDR3 here is CASSRREGSAQYF. The CDR3, as DNA: TGTGCCAGCTCTCGGAGGGAGGGCTCGGCCCAGTACTTC. The complete variable domain, with remaining parts taken from reference TRBV5-6 and TRBJ2-5, reads DAGVTQSPTHLIKTRGQQVTLRCSPKSGHDTVSWYQQALGQGPQFIFQYYEEEERQRGNFPDRFSGHQFPNYSSELNVNALLLGDSALYLCASSRREGSAQYFGPGTRLLVL.